The sample holds many counts of the clone carrying this T cell receptor (beta chain). As yet, its antigen is unknown. These data are taken from a study of T cells after yellow fever vaccination. Regarding the study as a whole: Most clones from primary vaccination resurfaced after the booster (approximately 97% CD4, 75% to 90% CD8). FACS-sorted repertoires could harbor abundant contaminating bulk-population clonotypes.

TCRdb recomputed calls from the 5' RACE reads with MiXCR, one row per CDR3 protein. The table shows 280,000 or so distinct CDR3 sequences, with roughly 9% occurring only once. The sample was CD4+ T cells sorted from PBMCs, taken 5 days after the yellow fever booster vaccination. The receptor was isolated from a man younger than 30 who received the YFV17D yellow fever vaccine.

CDR3 DNA: TGTGCCAGCAGCTTTGGGAGAGGGGGCGCTTATGGCTACACCTTC. This encodes CASSFGRGGAYGYTF. V and J are TRBV7-9 and TRBJ1-2; 7 bases agree with TRBD1. This CDR3 spans 15 amino acids. J was trimmed by 5 bases and V by 3 bases; bases with no gene match: 9. Per the germline V gene, CDR1 is SEHNR and CDR2 is FQNEAQ (reference sequence).